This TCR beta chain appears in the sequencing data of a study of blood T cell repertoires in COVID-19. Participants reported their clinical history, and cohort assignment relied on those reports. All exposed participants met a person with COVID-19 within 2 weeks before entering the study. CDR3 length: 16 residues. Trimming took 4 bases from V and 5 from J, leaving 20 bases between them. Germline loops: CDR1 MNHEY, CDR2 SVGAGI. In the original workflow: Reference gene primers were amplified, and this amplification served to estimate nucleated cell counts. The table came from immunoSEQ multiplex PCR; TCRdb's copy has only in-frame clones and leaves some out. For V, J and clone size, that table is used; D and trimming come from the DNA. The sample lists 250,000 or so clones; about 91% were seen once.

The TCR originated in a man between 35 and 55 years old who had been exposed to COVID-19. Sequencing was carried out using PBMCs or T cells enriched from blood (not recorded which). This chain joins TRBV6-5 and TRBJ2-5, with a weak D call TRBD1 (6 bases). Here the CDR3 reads CASSSNGRLQGETQYF. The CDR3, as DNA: TGTGCCAGCAGTTCCAATGGGCGTCTCCAGGGGGAGACCCAGTACTTC.